This TCR beta chain was recorded in a study of fetal regulatory T cell absence and autoimmunity. Study-wide points: TRB gene family usage was broadly similar in cord blood and pancreas. In IPEX, the enrichment was taken to support antigen-driven autoimmunity before birth. Compared with cord blood, pancreas showed oligoclonal TCR enrichment, some clones over 95-fold.

The germline V gene has CDR1 LNHNV and CDR2 YYDKDF (reference sequence). This CDR3 has 16 amino acids. The J segment lost 1 base and the V segment lost 3 bases, leaving 7 bases of the junction unmatched. This was a survey-level run. Profiling relied on immunoSEQ multiplex PCR, and the TCRdb table lists in-frame clones only, not all of them. In the table there are around 45,000 clones, about 80% of which are singletons. As regards this clone: Its antigen is still unknown.

The rearrangement links TRBV15 to TRBJ1-1; 8 bases align to TRBD1. Sequenced: cord blood. The receptor comes from a newborn boy with IPEX syndrome. CDR3 nucleotide sequence: TGTGCCACCAGCAGCCCCGGACAGGGAGGGAACACTGAAGCTTTCTTT. Encoded protein: CATSSPGQGGNTEAFF.